The 24 T cell receptor beta chains below all came from one sample that was sequenced in a study of beta chain features in type 1 diabetes. Expressed TCRB transcripts were sequenced because the entire RNA isolate underwent reverse transcription. This table comes from immunoSEQ multiplex PCR, and its TCRdb copy is limited to in-frame clones, with some not included. The sample includes about 48,000 clones, under 50% seen only once; the top ten take about 1.5%. No cognate antigen is known for these TCRs. Overall study results and limits: When Type 1 diabetes patients were examined, their TCRB CDR3s proved moderately but significantly shorter in all four CD4+ subsets.

The sequenced sample consisted of Tregs from blood. These receptors were collected from a man aged 25-45 years with type 1 diabetes.

The V and J genes are TRBV28 and TRBJ2-5, with 8 nucleotides matching TRBD1. V gave up 6 bases and J gave up 2 bases; unmatched junction bases: 8. The CDR3 is 15 amino acids. In germline, CDR1 is MDHEN, CDR2 SYDVKM. This CDR3 is CASRAPQGAQETQYF. The DNA of the CDR3 is TGTGCCAGCAGAGCTCCGCAGGGGGCTCAAGAGACCCAGTACTTC.

The V gene is TRBV7-3, the J gene TRBJ2-3, with a tentative D call TRBD1 (6 bases). The germline V and J ends were trimmed by 5 bases and 3 bases, with 9 bases remaining between them. This CDR3 region has 13 residues. Germline CDR1 reads SGHTA; CDR2 reads FQGTGA. Here the CDR3 reads CASSRGQTDTQYF. CDR3 bases: TGTGCCAGCAGCCGGGGACAAACAGATACGCAGTATTTT.

This chain uses TRBV7-2 with TRBJ2-5; a weak D match, TRBD1 (6 bases). This CDR3 comprises 14 residues. V was shortened by 5 bases and J by 1 base, with 11 bases between the two germline ends. CDR1 and CDR2 from the germline V gene are SGHTA and FQGNSA. Written as DNA, the CDR3 is TGTGCCAGCAGCCCTACAGGGCGCCAAGAGACCCAGTACTTC. Translated, it gives CASSPTGRQETQYF.

This clone was picked up a small number of times. Other DNA sequences in this specimen translate into the identical CDR3. This chain uses TRBV28 with TRBJ2-1, with D uncertain. The germline V and J ends were trimmed by 8 bases and 0 bases, with 5 bases remaining between them. This CDR3 is built from 12 residues. Germline V gene lookup returns CDR1 MDHEN and CDR2 SYDVKM. In DNA form, the CDR3 reads TGTGCCAGCGGTAGCTCCTACAATGAGCAGTTCTTC. It yields the protein CASGSSYNEQFF.

This clone has a handful of counts. Here the CDR3 reads CATLPGDLKNEQFF. In DNA form, the CDR3 reads TGTGCCACCCTTCCGGGAGACCTTAAGAATGAGCAGTTCTTC. The chain couples TRBV10-3 to TRBJ2-1; D perhaps matches TRBD2 (6 bases). CDR3 size: 14 residues. Trimming removed 10 bases at V and 7 bases at J, with 20 bases between. Germline CDR1 is ENHRY and CDR2 is SYGVKD.

This sequence joins TRBV2 and TRBJ2-5; the D is unclear. There are 12 residues in the CDR3. Trimming took off 5 bases at V and 1 base at J, with 5 bases between the two ends. Per germline, CDR1 SNHLY and CDR2 FYNNEI. CDR3 coding DNA: TGTGCCAGCAGTCCAATCCAAGAGACCCAGTACTTC. Its protein is CASSPIQETQYF.

The chain couples TRBV29-1 to TRBJ1-1, with 10 bases matching TRBD1. Germline CDR1 SQVTM, CDR2 ANQGSEA. The ends lost 6 bases at V and 4 bases at J; junction bases unmatched: 5. The CDR3 is made up of 13 amino acids. The CDR3 protein is CSVDRGLGTEAFF. For the CDR3, the DNA is TGCAGCGTAGACAGGGGGCTCGGCACTGAAGCTTTCTTT.

The genes are TRBV7-2 and TRBJ1-5; TRBD1 is a possible D gene (6 bases). From germline, CDR1 is SGHTA and CDR2 FQGNSA. The V end was cut by 1 base, the J end by 7 bases, with 14 bases between. This CDR3 is built from 15 residues. The CDR3 DNA reads TGTGCCAGCAGCTTAGTGAGTCAGGGGCACCAGCCCCAGCATTTT. This gives the protein CASSLVSQGHQPQHF.

The chain combines TRBV6-1 with TRBJ2-3; 8 bases agree with TRBD2. The V gene's germline CDR1 is MNHNS and CDR2 SASEGT. The J segment lost 0 bases and the V segment lost 5 bases, leaving 4 bases of the junction unmatched. CDR3 size: 15 residues. For the CDR3, the DNA is TGTGCCAGCAGTTCACTAGCGGCTAGCACAGATACGCAGTATTTT. It codes for CASSSLAASTDTQYF.

V gene TRBV5-1 combines with J gene TRBJ2-1; D might be TRBD2 (6 bases). The V end lost 4 bases, the J end lost 6 bases, and 26 bases lay between the germline ends. CDR1 is SGHRS, CDR2 YFSETQ, per germline. This CDR3 is 18 amino acids long. Here the CDR3 reads CASSVPRGRGKKANEQFF. The CDR3, as DNA: TGCGCCAGCAGCGTCCCCAGAGGTCGGGGGAAAAAGGCCAATGAGCAGTTCTTC.

The chain employs TRBV18 and TRBJ2-1; a weak D match, TRBD2 (7 bases). CDR3 length equals 15 residues. Trimming cost V 3 bases and J 2 bases, with 11 bases left between them. The germline V gene has CDR1 KGHSH and CDR2 LQKENI. Written as DNA, the CDR3 is TGTGCCAGCTCACCGAGGGGGGGACCCTACAATGAGCAGTTCTTC. Protein product: CASSPRGGPYNEQFF.

This clone was seen more than once but under ten times. This chain connects TRBV14 to TRBJ2-5; D uncertain. The CDR3 is 16 amino acids. V was trimmed by 3 bases and J by 4 bases, leaving 18 bases between them. CDR1 SGHDN and CDR2 FVKESK come from the germline V gene. This CDR3 reads CASSQTRGGLGETQYF. CDR3 nucleotide sequence: TGTGCCAGCAGCCAGACGAGAGGTGGTTTGGGAGAGACCCAGTACTTC.

This clone was picked up a small number of times. The chain links TRBV7-8 to TRBJ2-7; no clear D. CDR3 length: 17 amino acids. Trimming stripped 1 base from V and 0 bases from J, with 16 bases between. Germline values: CDR1 SGHVS, CDR2 FQNEAQ. The CDR3 nucleotides read TGTGCCAGCAGCTTAGGTGCGTTGACGGCTAGCTCCTACGAGCAGTACTTC. This encodes CASSLGALTASSYEQYF.

In this sample, this clone turned up a few times. The chain carries TRBV11-2 and TRBJ2-5; TRBD2 matches 11 bases. V lost 1 base, J lost 6 bases, and 4 bases stayed unmatched. This CDR3 comprises 15 residues. CDR1 is SGHAT, CDR2 FQNNGV, per germline. CDR3 protein: CASSLVSSGRQTQYF. CDR3 bases: TGTGCCAGCAGCTTAGTGTCTAGCGGGAGGCAGACCCAGTACTTC.

The chain joins TRBV2 to TRBJ2-1, with 10 bases fitting TRBD2. V shed 2 bases, J shed 3 bases, and the junction held 10 bases outside the gene matches. Germline CDR1 SNHLY, CDR2 FYNNEI. The CDR3 runs to 18 residues. The CDR3, as DNA: TGTGCCAGCAGTGAACGGCTAGCGGGAGCCCTATACTACAATGAGCAGTTCTTC. Its translation is CASSERLAGALYYNEQFF.

This clone has more than one count but fewer than ten. V and J are TRBV2 and TRBJ1-6, with 8 bases identical to TRBD1. V lost 6 bases and J lost 9; bases outside the gene matches: 7. Germline V gives CDR1 SNHLY, CDR2 FYNNEI. The CDR3 is 14 residues long. CDR3 bases: TGTGCCAGCAGGGAACAGGGGGTCACTTCACCCCTCCACTTT. It translates to CASREQGVTSPLHF.

The rearrangement uses TRBV15 and TRBJ2-1, with 14 bases fitting TRBD2. The CDR3 has 15 residues. In germline, CDR1 is LNHNV, CDR2 YYDKDF (reference sequence). The junction had 4 bases not matched to a gene; V was cut back by 3 bases and J by 9 bases. The CDR3 coding sequence is TGTGCCACCAGCAGCCGCGGACTAGCGGGAGGTGAGCAGTTCTTC. Translation: CATSSRGLAGGEQFF.

The chain is built from TRBV11-2 and TRBJ2-7, with 14 bases fitting TRBD2. This CDR3 is 16 amino acids long. The V segment lost 4 bases and the J segment 4 bases; nucleotides outside the gene matches: 6. Germline loops: CDR1 SGHAT, CDR2 FQNNGV. The CDR3 region is CASSWGTSGSGYEQYF. CDR3 DNA: TGTGCCAGCAGCTGGGGGACTAGCGGGAGTGGGTACGAGCAGTACTTC.

This clone was seen a handful of times. The rearrangement joins TRBV5-1 to TRBJ1-5; D not resolved. V dropped 7 bases and J dropped 4 bases, with 12 bases sitting between them. This CDR3 region has 13 residues. Per the germline V gene, CDR1 is SGHRS and CDR2 is YFSETQ. CDR3 amino acids: CASSGGQNQPQHF. The CDR3 region has the DNA TGCGCCAGCTCAGGTGGGCAGAATCAGCCCCAGCATTTT.

This clone has just a few counts. The chain has TRBV4-1 and TRBJ1-4; 7 nucleotides match TRBD1. This CDR3 is 15 amino acids long. The junction had 6 bases not matched to a gene; V was cut back by 3 bases and J by 5 bases. Germline V gene data show CDR1 as MGHRA and CDR2 as YSYEKL. Written as DNA, the CDR3 is TGCGCCAGCAGCCACGCAGGGGGGAGCAATGAAAAACTGTTTTTT. It encodes CASSHAGGSNEKLFF.

V usage is TRBV7-2 and J usage is TRBJ1-2; a possible D gene is TRBD1 (5 bases). This CDR3 region has 18 residues. Trimming left V 0 bases short and J 0 bases short, with 17 bases between. Germline V gene data show CDR1 as SGHTA and CDR2 as FQGNSA. CDR3 protein: CASSLAPPGDSSNYGYTF. The CDR3 DNA is TGTGCCAGCAGCTTAGCCCCCCCGGGAGACAGTTCTAACTATGGCTACACCTTC.

The rearrangement uses TRBV2 and TRBJ1-1; possible D gene TRBD1, 5 bases. Germline loops: CDR1 SNHLY, CDR2 FYNNEI. The CDR3 is made up of 14 amino acids. Trimming left V 10 bases short and J 11 bases short, with 26 bases between. The DNA for the CDR3 is TGTGCCACCTTGCGGAGTCTCTGGCAGGGCGAGGCTTTCTTT. This gives the protein CATLRSLWQGEAFF.

This clone has only a few counts. The chain couples TRBV6-1 to TRBJ2-7; TRBD1 might be the D (5 bases). In germline, CDR1 is MNHNS, CDR2 SASEGT. The length of the CDR3 is 17 residues. Trimming stripped 4 bases from V and 0 bases from J, with 19 bases between. CDR3 coding DNA: TGTGCCAGCAGTGTACTCGGTCTAGGGGCTAGCTCCTACGAGCAGTACTTC. Protein product: CASSVLGLGASSYEQYF.

The J gene is TRBJ2-7, the V gene TRBV9; D might be TRBD2 (5 bases). Germline lookup yields CDR1 SGDLS and CDR2 YYNGEE. The CDR3 extends over 15 amino acids. V shed 0 bases and J shed 4 bases, with 14 bases lying between them. DNA of the CDR3: TGTGCCAGCAGCGTAGCTACGACTGGGGAGTACGAGCAGTACTTC. It translates to CASSVATTGEYEQYF.